A selection of T cell receptor beta chains follows, all from one sample in a study of blood T cell repertoires in COVID-19. TCRdb's table, derived via immunoSEQ multiplex PCR, lists solely in-frame clones and lacks some. The sample consists of 55,000 to 80,000 clones, around 88% of them appearing once. The sample taken for sequencing was peripheral blood. These receptors all stem from a man in his fifties with active COVID-19. CDR3s include the opening cysteine and the closing phenylalanine or tryptophan. A D gene is named only where the DNA matches it firmly. Clone size is shown for a subset of rows, as once, few, many or a class of expanded clone.

v_call,j_call,clone_size,d_call,cdr3_nt,cdr3_aa
TRBV5-4,TRBJ2-5,.,TRBD1,TGTGCCAGCAGCCCGAACCCGGGACAGGGAAACTGGGAGACCCAGTACTTC,CASSPNPGQGNWETQYF
TRBV11-2,TRBJ2-5,.,TRBD1,TGTGCCAGCAGCTGGACAGGGGTAGAGACCCAGTACTTC,CASSWTGVETQYF
TRBV9,TRBJ2-3,.,.,TGTGCCAGCAGCGTAGAATTCAGCGCGGGGACGCAGTATTTT,CASSVEFSAGTQYF
TRBV7-9,TRBJ2-7,once,.,TGTGCCAGCAGCTTCCCCGGTTCGGGGCAGTACTTC,CASSFPGSGQYF
TRBV7-8,TRBJ2-7,.,TRBD2,TGTGCCAGCAGCTCCGGAGCGGGGGGCTCGACTTACGAGCAGTACTTC,CASSSGAGGSTYEQYF
TRBV19,TRBJ1-2,.,.,TGTGCCAGTAGTGAACAGCTTAACTATGGCTACACCTTC,CASSEQLNYGYTF
TRBV25-1,TRBJ2-5,.,.,TGTGCCAGCAGTGATGTAGGGGCAGTACAAGAGACCCAGTACTTC,CASSDVGAVQETQYF
TRBV7-8,TRBJ2-5,.,.,TGTGCCAGCAGCACCACACAGGGAGGGAAGGAGACCCAGTACTTC,CASSTTQGGKETQYF
TRBV4-3,TRBJ2-7,few,TRBD1,TGCGCCAGCAGCCAGACGGACAGGGCCCCGGGCGAGCAGTACTTC,CASSQTDRAPGEQYF
TRBV6-5,TRBJ1-2,.,.,TGTGCCAGCAGTTACTCGGCGGCAGGGGACTATGGCTACACCTTC,CASSYSAAGDYGYTF
TRBV12-2,TRBJ1-2,.,.,TGTGCAAGTCGCTTTGAAGGGGGTAACTATGGCTACACCTTC,CASRFEGGNYGYTF
TRBV7-6,TRBJ1-4,.,TRBD1,TGTGCCAGCAGCCCCTGGACAGGGGGCCAGGAAAAACTGTTTTTT,CASSPWTGGQEKLFF
TRBV7-2,TRBJ1-5,.,.,TGTGCCAGCAGCGCCGGGAGACATCAGCCCCAGCATTTT,CASSAGRHQPQHF
TRBV5-1,TRBJ2-3,.,TRBD1,TGCGCCAGCAGCATGGGACAGGGGGGAGGAGATACGCAGTATTTT,CASSMGQGGGDTQYF
TRBV29-1,TRBJ1-4,.,TRBD1,TGCAGCGTGAAGGGACAGGGAGAGGAAAAACTGTTTTTT,CSVKGQGEEKLFF
TRBV24-1,TRBJ1-5,once,.,TGTGCCACCAGTGATTTGGGGCTTTCCCAGCATTTT,CATSDLGLSQHF
TRBV10-3,TRBJ2-3,.,.,TGTGCCATCAGTGGTTCCGCCCTAAGCACAGATACGCAGTATTTT,CAISGSALSTDTQYF
TRBV28,TRBJ2-3,.,TRBD1,TGTGCCAGCAGCCAGGACAGGGTCATAGATACGCAGTATTTT,CASSQDRVIDTQYF
TRBV6-5,TRBJ1-6,.,TRBD1,TGTGCCAGCAGTAGGACAGGGGCAATGGGTTCACCCCTCCACTTT,CASSRTGAMGSPLHF
TRBV9,TRBJ2-3,.,TRBD2,TGTGCCAGCAGCGTAGGGGCTAGCGGGATCACAGATACGCAGTATTTT,CASSVGASGITDTQYF
TRBV4-1,TRBJ1-2,.,.,TGCGCCAGCAGCCGGACGGACACAGGGAACTATGGCTACACCTTC,CASSRTDTGNYGYTF
TRBV19,TRBJ1-1,.,.,TGTGCCAGTAGGGCCTACACGGGTGACGGGAACCCTGAAGCTTTCTTT,CASRAYTGDGNPEAFF
TRBV4-2,TRBJ1-2,.,.,TGTGCCAGCAGCCAAGATCGGCGGGTCTATGGCTACACCTTC,CASSQDRRVYGYTF
TRBV28,TRBJ1-2,.,.,TGTGCCAGCAGCCTCAAGAGAGCTGGCTATGGCTACACCTTC,CASSLKRAGYGYTF
TRBV27,TRBJ2-7,.,TRBD1,TGTGCCAGCAGTATAAAGGGACAGGCTGCCTCTCCCTACGAGCAGTACTTC,CASSIKGQAASPYEQYF
TRBV9,TRBJ2-3,once,.,TGTGCCAGCAGTCGACTGGACAGTAGCACAGATACGCAGTATTTT,CASSRLDSSTDTQYF
TRBV18,TRBJ1-1,.,.,TGTGCCAGCTCACCTAGACAGGTGAACACTGAAGCTTTCTTT,CASSPRQVNTEAFF
TRBV19,TRBJ2-1,.,.,TGTGCCAGTAGTAAGAGGAGTGGGGCCAGCCCTACATCGAATGAGCAGTTCTTC,CASSKRSGASPTSNEQFF
TRBV27,TRBJ2-7,.,.,TGTGCCAGCAGTTTATATGGCCGATCCTACGAGCAGTACTTC,CASSLYGRSYEQYF
TRBV6-5,TRBJ2-1,.,.,TGTGCCAGCAGTTACGGGCAGCACTACAATGAGCAGTTCTTC,CASSYGQHYNEQFF
TRBV19,TRBJ2-1,.,TRBD2,TGTGCCAGTAGCCTAGCGGCCAACAATGAGCAGTTCTTC,CASSLAANNEQFF
TRBV28,TRBJ2-2,.,.,TGTGCCACCAGACTGAACACCGGGGAGCTGTTTTTT,CATRLNTGELFF
TRBV5-4,TRBJ1-2,.,.,TGTGCCAGCAGCTTGCGCAGGGCTAACTATGGCTACACCTTC,CASSLRRANYGYTF
TRBV5-1,TRBJ1-1,.,.,TGCGCCAGCAGCTTGGGGGCGGGGTACACTGAAGCTTTCTTT,CASSLGAGYTEAFF
TRBV7-9,TRBJ2-1,.,.,TGTGCCAGCAGCAGGGGCTCCGGGACTCACAATGAGCAGTTCTTC,CASSRGSGTHNEQFF
TRBV2,TRBJ1-2,.,.,TGTGCCAGCACCACAGGCGGGGGAAAGGGTCGGTATGGCTACACCTTC,CASTTGGGKGRYGYTF
TRBV11-2,TRBJ1-1,.,.,TGTGCCAGCAGCTTAGGAAGGGGAGCTTTCTTT,CASSLGRGAFF
TRBV14,TRBJ1-1,.,.,TGTGCCAGCAGCGTCGGGGGACACACTGAAGCTTTCTTT,CASSVGGHTEAFF
TRBV21-1,TRBJ2-3,.,.,TGTGCCAGCAGCAAGCCCCGGGTGCGGGAGGCCCTCACAGATACGCAGTATTTT,CASSKPRVREALTDTQYF
TRBV18,TRBJ2-5,once,.,TGTGCCAGCTCACCACGGAACAGGCTGCGGGAGACCCAGTACTTC,CASSPRNRLRETQYF
TRBV4-2,TRBJ1-2,.,TRBD1,TGTGCCAGCAGCCATTCCGGACAGGGTTATGGCTACACCTTC,CASSHSGQGYGYTF
TRBV7-9,TRBJ2-1,.,.,TGTGCCAGCAGCTTATTGGTTACAGGCGGTGAGCAGTTCTTC,CASSLLVTGGEQFF